This record looks at one TCR beta chain sequence and its context. This clone was seen a few times. Its recognized antigen is unknown. The sample holds no much larger clone one base away, and base qualities are not on file. This specimen comes from a study of OX40 agonist ivuxolimab in advanced cancers. Regarding the research as a whole: Ivuxolimab was an agonistic, fully human IgG2 monoclonal antibody directed against OX40 (CD134), a costimulatory receptor. Intravenous ivuxolimab was administered to patients every 2 weeks at six dose levels: 0.01, 0.1, 0.3, 1.5, 3 and 10 mg/kg. Among the roughly 52 dose-escalation patients, around 20 had hepatocellular carcinoma, roughly 15 melanoma, 9 renal cell carcinoma and 9 head and neck cancer. In the dose-escalation cohort, around four fifths of patients were male, and the mean age was 60 years with a range of about 20 to 79. Patients were allowed to have had prior anti-PD-1, anti-PD-L1 or anti-CTLA-4 therapy, and 40% of the dose-escalation patients had been treated with checkpoint inhibitors. Partial responses were achieved by three dose-escalation patients, of whom one had hepatocellular carcinoma and two had cutaneous melanoma. Peripheral TCRbeta sequencing aimed to test whether ivuxolimab altered TCR sequence diversity and caused clonal T-cell expansion. The paper reports the monotherapy dose-escalation portion (N of about 50 patients) of the phase I ivuxolimab trial. Findings and caveats that apply to the study as a whole: Antigen specificity was not determined for the clonally expanded peripheral T cells. In the 0.1-3.0 mg/kg groups, partial responders had among the lowest normalized peripheral clonal expansion, particularly in CD8+ T cells. Low levels of normalized T-cell clonal expansion were also seen in some patients who did not respond. At doses of 0.1 to 3.0 mg/kg, clonal expansion of both CD4+ and CD8+ blood T cells was observed from baseline to week 6. After ivuxolimab, CD8+ T cells had more expanded clones than CD4+ T cells on average.

The trial excluded patients who had a history of autoimmune disease or who were on systemic immunosuppression. Peripheral blood for TCR sequencing was collected from all dose cohorts at baseline, on cycle 4 day 1, and on cycle 7 day 1. Samples came from an open-label, multicenter, first-in-human phase I dose-escalation trial of ivuxolimab. Adults with locally advanced or metastatic melanoma, renal cell, hepatocellular, or head and neck squamous cell carcinoma were enrolled in the trial. CD4+ and CD8+ T cells were sorted separately from peripheral blood before TCR sequencing. For sequencing of the TCRbeta CDR3 region, genomic DNA was extracted from the sorted cells. TCRbeta CDR3 regions were sequenced using the immunoSEQ Assay. In TCRdb, the immuneACCESS table is reduced to in-frame sequences with V and J assigned. These tables do not hold every clone; where another copy was compared, an unresolved V gene accounts for under half, and the others remain unexplained. The sample table contains tens of thousands of clones; only one count was recorded for 65% to 90% of them. Over 13% of the sample is held by the ten biggest clonotypes.

Via the germline V gene, CDR1 is MGHRA and CDR2 YSYEKL. The CDR3 measures 17 amino acids from cysteine to phenylalanine. The read is trimmed to its CDR3 DNA, 51 bases read in frame from base 1. V is shortened by 4 bases, J by 0 bases, and the region joining them spans 16 bases. The sequence was obtained from an adult with an advanced solid tumor such as melanoma, head and neck, liver or kidney cancer. The chain employs TRBV4-1 and TRBJ1-5, with TRBD1 as a weak D call on 5 bases. Sequencing used CD4+ or CD8+ T cells sorted from blood, obtained in a trial of the OX40 agonist ivuxolimab. The DNA reads TGCGCCAGCAGCCTTACCACGGGGGTCAGTAGCAATCAGCCCCAGCATTTT. Protein translation: CASSLTTGVSSNQPQHF.